This entry lists 5 T cell receptor beta chains sequenced from one sample in a study of OX40 agonist ivuxolimab in advanced cancers. TCRdb's table, derived via immunoSEQ multiplex PCR, lists solely in-frame clones and lacks some. The sample has about 88,000 clones, approximately 87% seen once. Sequenced material: CD4+ or CD8+ T cells sorted from blood, taken in a trial of the OX40 agonist ivuxolimab. The receptors come from an adult with an advanced solid tumor such as melanoma, head and neck, liver or kidney cancer.

The rearrangement joins TRBV29-1 to TRBJ2-3; 7 bases are shared with TRBD2. The CDR3 is 13 residues long. V trimming: 7 bases; J trimming: 2 bases; junction bases outside the gene matches: 6. The germline gives CDR1 SQVTM, CDR2 ANQGSEA. The CDR3 sequence: CSARREVTDTQYF. The DNA of the CDR3 is TGCAGCGCCAGACGGGAGGTCACAGATACGCAGTATTTT.

The chain joins TRBV5-5 to TRBJ2-6; 8 bases align to TRBD1. This CDR3 spans 17 amino acids. The V segment lost 3 bases and the J segment 0 bases; nucleotides outside the gene matches: 5. CDR1 and CDR2 from the germline V gene are SGHKS and YYEKEE (reference sequence). The CDR3, as DNA: TGTGCCAGCAGCTCCAGGGGGCTACGCTCTGGGGCCAACGTCCTGACTTTC. This sequence encodes CASSSRGLRSGANVLTF.

In this sample, this clone turned up once. The chain recombines TRBV6-5 with TRBJ2-3; TRBD1 is a possible D gene (5 bases). Germline assignment: CDR1 MNHEY and CDR2 SVGAGI. Trimming took off 2 bases at V and 2 bases at J, with 11 bases between the two ends. The CDR3 sequence is 15 residues long. The CDR3, as DNA: TGTGCCAGCAGTTACAAGGGGCCTTACACAGATACGCAGTATTTT. Protein sequence: CASSYKGPYTDTQYF.

This chain joins TRBV7-2 and TRBJ2-7; possible D gene TRBD1, 5 bases. Germline loops: CDR1 SGHTA, CDR2 FQGNSA. Deletions cut 1 base from V and 9 bases from J, with 10 bases between. CDR3 size: 12 residues. The CDR3 loop reads CASSLGGVGQYF. The CDR3 coding sequence is TGTGCCAGCAGCTTAGGGGGCGTGGGGCAGTACTTC.

Only one count was recorded for this clone. This sequence joins TRBV30 and TRBJ2-2; 7 nucleotides match TRBD2. V dropped 3 bases and J dropped 4; count of bases not matched to a gene: 5. Germline V lookup: CDR1 GTSNPN, CDR2 SVGIG (reference sequence). The CDR3 contains 14 residues. The CDR3 here is CAWRGPGGTGELFF. In DNA, the CDR3 is TGTGCCTGGAGGGGGCCGGGGGGCACCGGGGAGCTGTTTTTT. Looking up the rest from reference TRBV30 and TRBJ2-2 gives the full variable domain: SQTIHQWPATLVQPVGSPLSLECTVEGTSNPNLYWYRQAAGRGLQLLFYSVGIGQISSEVPQNLSASRPQDRQFILSSKKLLLSDSGFYLCAWRGPGGTGELFFGEGSRLTVL.